The sequence of this T cell receptor (beta chain) was determined in a study of T cell responses to AZD1222 COVID-19 vaccine. Repertoires were generated with immunoSEQ multiplex PCR, while TCRdb's copy carries only in-frame clones and drops some. The repertoire holds around 260,000 clones, 85% to 95% seen once, with around 0.57% in the top ten. Germline loops: CDR1 MNHEY, CDR2 SVGAGI. V lost 8 bases, J lost 6 bases, and 7 bases stayed unmatched. There are 14 residues in the CDR3. To note about this clone: Its matching antigen is unknown.

Findings and caveats of the study: Recipients of AZD1222 seropositive at baseline numbered only 6 or 7. It was only after the peak T cell response that any repertoires were sampled. Spike was spanned by vaccine-associated CD4 TCRs, with dominance at 160-218 and 743-854. It should be noted that donors were predominantly white British and more often female, and clonal diversity was possibly underestimated.

V gene TRBV6-5 combines with J gene TRBJ2-1, with 10 bases lining up with TRBD2. The sequence was collected from an adult in good health. This specimen consisted of peripheral blood, obtained on day 0 of AZD1222 vaccination. In DNA form, the CDR3 reads TGTGCCAGCCAGATAGCGGGGGGTGGCAATGAGCAGTTCTTC. Translated, it gives CASQIAGGGNEQFF.